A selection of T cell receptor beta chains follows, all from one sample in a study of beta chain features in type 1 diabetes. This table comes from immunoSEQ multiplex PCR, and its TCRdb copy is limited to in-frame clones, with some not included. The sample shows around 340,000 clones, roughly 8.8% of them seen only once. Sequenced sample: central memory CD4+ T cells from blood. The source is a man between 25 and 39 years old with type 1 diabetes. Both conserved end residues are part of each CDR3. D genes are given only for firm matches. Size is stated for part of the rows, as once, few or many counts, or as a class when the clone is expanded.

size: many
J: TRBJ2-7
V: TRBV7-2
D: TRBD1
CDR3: CASSSGSGGAYEQYF
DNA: TGTGCCAGCAGCTCCGGCTCAGGGGGCGCCTACGAGCAGTACTTC

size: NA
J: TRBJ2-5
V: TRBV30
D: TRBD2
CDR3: CAWTAGGRETQYF
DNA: TGTGCCTGGACCGCGGGGGGGAGAGAGACCCAGTACTTC

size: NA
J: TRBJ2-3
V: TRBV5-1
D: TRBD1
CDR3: CASSLATGDTDTQYF
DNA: TGCGCCAGCAGCTTGGCCACAGGGGACACAGATACGCAGTATTTT

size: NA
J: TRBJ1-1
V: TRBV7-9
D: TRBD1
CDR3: CASSFAGGFTEAFF
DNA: TGTGCCAGCAGCTTCGCAGGGGGGTTCACTGAAGCTTTCTTT

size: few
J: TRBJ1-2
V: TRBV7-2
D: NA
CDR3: CASSLLYNYGYTF
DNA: TGTGCCAGCAGCTTGCTGTATAACTATGGCTACACCTTC

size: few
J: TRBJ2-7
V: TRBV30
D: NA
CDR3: CAWSVHSTRVNYEQYF
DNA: TGTGCCTGGAGTGTACATAGTACCAGGGTTAACTACGAGCAGTACTTC

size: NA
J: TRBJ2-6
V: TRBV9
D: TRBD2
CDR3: CASSGEGLVPGANVLTF
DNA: TGTGCCAGCAGCGGGGAGGGGTTGGTACCCGGGGCCAACGTCCTGACTTTC

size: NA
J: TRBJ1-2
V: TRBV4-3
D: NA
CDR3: CASSPSPVGGNYGYTF
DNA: TGCGCCAGCAGCCCTTCCCCAGTAGGGGGAAACTATGGCTACACCTTC

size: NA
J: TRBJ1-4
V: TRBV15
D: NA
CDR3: CATSRANEKLFF
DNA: TGTGCCACCAGCAGAGCTAATGAAAAACTGTTTTTT

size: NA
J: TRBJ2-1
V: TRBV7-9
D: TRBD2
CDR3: CASSLAGVYNEQFF
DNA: TGTGCCAGCAGCCTCGCGGGGGTCTACAATGAGCAGTTCTTC

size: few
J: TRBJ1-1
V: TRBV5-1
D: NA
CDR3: CASSLDWVNTEAFF
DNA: TGCGCCAGCAGCTTGGATTGGGTGAACACTGAAGCTTTCTTT

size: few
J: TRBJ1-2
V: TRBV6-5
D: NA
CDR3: CASSYGGRNYGYTF
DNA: TGTGCCAGCAGTTACGGCGGCAGAAACTATGGCTACACCTTC

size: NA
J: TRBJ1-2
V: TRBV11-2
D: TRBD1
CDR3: CASSPRTGQGHGYTF
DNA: TGTGCCAGCAGCCCTCGGACCGGACAGGGGCATGGCTACACCTTC

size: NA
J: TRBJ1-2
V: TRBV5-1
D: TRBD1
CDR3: CASSRRPGQGALNGYTF
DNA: TGCGCCAGCAGCCGACGTCCGGGACAGGGGGCGCTCAATGGCTACACCTTC

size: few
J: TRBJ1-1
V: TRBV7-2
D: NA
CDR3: CASSLARGTEAFF
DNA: TGTGCCAGCAGCTTAGCGAGAGGGACTGAAGCTTTCTTT

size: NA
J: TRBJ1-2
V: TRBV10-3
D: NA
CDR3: CAISESLSGYTF
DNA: TGTGCCATCAGTGAGTCTCTTAGTGGCTACACCTTC

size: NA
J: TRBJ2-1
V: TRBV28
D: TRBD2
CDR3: CASSLSLAASGQFF
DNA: TGTGCCAGCAGCTTGAGCCTAGCGGCCTCGGGGCAGTTCTTC

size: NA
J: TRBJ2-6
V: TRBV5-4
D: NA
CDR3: CASSLEPGSGANVLTF
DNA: TGTGCCAGCAGCTTGGAGCCAGGCTCTGGGGCCAACGTCCTGACTTTC

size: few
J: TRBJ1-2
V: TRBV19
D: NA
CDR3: CASSIWWRDAGYTF
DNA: TGTGCCAGTAGTATATGGTGGAGGGATGCTGGCTACACCTTC

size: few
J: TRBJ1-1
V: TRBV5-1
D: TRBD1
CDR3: CASRNTRQGTEAFF
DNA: TGCGCCAGCAGAAATACTAGACAGGGGACTGAAGCTTTCTTT

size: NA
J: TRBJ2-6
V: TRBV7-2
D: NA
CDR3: CASSVRGGSGANVLTF
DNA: TGTGCCAGCAGCGTTCGAGGGGGATCTGGGGCCAACGTCCTGACTTTC

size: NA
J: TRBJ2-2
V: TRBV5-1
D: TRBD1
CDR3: CASSTGTANTGELFF
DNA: TGCGCCAGCAGCACAGGGACAGCGAACACCGGGGAGCTGTTTTTT

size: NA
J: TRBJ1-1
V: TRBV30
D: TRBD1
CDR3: CAWSISGTGEAFF
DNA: TGTGCCTGGAGTATCTCCGGGACAGGTGAAGCTTTCTTT

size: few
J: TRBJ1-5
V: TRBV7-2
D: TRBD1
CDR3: CASSQDRGRQQPQHF
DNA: TGTGCCAGCAGCCAGGACAGGGGACGACAACAGCCCCAGCATTTT

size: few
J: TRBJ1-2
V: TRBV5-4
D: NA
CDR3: CASSQATYGYTF
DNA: TGTGCCAGCAGCCAAGCGACTTATGGCTACACCTTC

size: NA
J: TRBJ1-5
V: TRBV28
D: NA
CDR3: CASRTAGWARFNQPQHF
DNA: TGTGCCAGCAGGACCGCAGGGTGGGCGCGTTTTAATCAGCCCCAGCATTTT

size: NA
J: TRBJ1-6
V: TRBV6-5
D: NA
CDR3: CATSYQPNSPLHF
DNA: TGTGCCACCTCTTACCAGCCTAATTCACCCCTCCACTTT

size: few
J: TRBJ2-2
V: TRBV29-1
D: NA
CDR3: CSVGSGVNTGELFF
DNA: TGCAGCGTTGGGTCGGGGGTGAACACCGGGGAGCTGTTTTTT

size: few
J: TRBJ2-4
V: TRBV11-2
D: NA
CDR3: CASSLGTSANIQYF
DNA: TGTGCCAGCAGCTTAGGTACTAGTGCAAACATTCAGTACTTC